The 16 T cell receptor beta chains below all came from one sample that was sequenced in a study of control samples from healthy donors and cancer patients. Sequencing used immunoSEQ multiplex PCR; TCRdb keeps in-frame clones, though not all of them. The table has fewer than 200,000 clones, 90% to 95% seen once. Material for sequencing was blood. All receptors derive from a woman between 55 and 75 years old in good health.

The chain joins TRBV25-1 to TRBJ1-5; 7 bases match TRBD1. V lost 11 bases, J lost 0 bases, and 4 bases stayed unmatched. Germline loops: CDR1 MGHDK, CDR2 SYGVNS. This CDR3 has 13 residues. CDR3 bases: TGTGCCCCAGGGGGGGGTAGCAATCAGCCCCAGCATTTT. Amino acid sequence: CAPGGGSNQPQHF. The complete variable domain, with remaining parts taken from reference TRBV25-1 and TRBJ1-5, reads EADIYQTPRYLVIGTGKKITLECSQTMGHDKMYWYQQDPGMELHLIHYSYGVNSTEKGDLSSESTVSRIRTEHFPLTLESARPSHTSQYLCAPGGGSNQPQHFGDGTRLSIL.

Here the CDR3 DNA reads TGTGCCATACAGGGAGTCATAGGGAATTCACCCCTCCACTTT. Translating gives CAIQGVIGNSPLHF. The chain is built from TRBV10-3 and TRBJ1-6; D possibly corresponds to TRBD1 (6 bases). The CDR3 extends over 14 amino acids. CDR1 and CDR2 (germline): ENHRY, SYGVKD. Trimming removed 9 bases from V and 7 bases from J, with 16 bases in between.

The J gene is TRBJ1-1, the V gene TRBV6-5, with 12 bases fitting TRBD1. The V gene's germline CDR1 is MNHEY and CDR2 SVGAGI. This CDR3 contains 15 residues. V shed 6 bases and J 2 bases; nucleotides not matched to a gene: 4. The CDR3 DNA is TGTGCCAGCAGACCGGGACAGGGGGCTAACACTGAAGCTTTCTTT. This encodes CASRPGQGANTEAFF.

In nucleotides, the CDR3 is TGTGCTAGTGGTTTTGGGACAGGGGGCTTCGAGACCCAGTACTTC. The encoded protein is CASGFGTGGFETQYF. This chain links TRBV12-5 with TRBJ2-5, with TRBD1 matching 12 bases. The CDR3 runs to 15 residues. The V segment lost 3 bases and the J segment 5 bases; nucleotides outside the gene matches: 4. Germline V gene lookup returns CDR1 LGHNT and CDR2 FRNRAP. The whole variable domain, remainder taken from reference TRBV12-5 and TRBJ2-5, is DARVTQTPRHKVTEMGQEVTMRCQPILGHNTVFWYRQTMMQGLELLAYFRNRAPLDDSGMPKDRFSAEMPDATLATLKIQPSEPRDSAVYFCASGFGTGGFETQYFGPGTRLLVL.

V gene TRBV19 combines with J gene TRBJ2-5; weak D call: TRBD2 (6 bases). Germline V gene data show CDR1 as LNHDA and CDR2 as SQIVND (reference sequence). The CDR3 has 15 amino acids. V was clipped by 5 bases and J by 3 bases, with 16 bases between them. Here the CDR3 reads CASSDQGLLKETQYF. CDR3 DNA sequence: TGTGCCAGTAGTGACCAGGGACTGTTAAAAGAGACCCAGTACTTC.

As regards this clone: Distinct nucleotide sequences in the sample also encode this CDR3. The genes are TRBV6-5 and TRBJ1-3; D gene ambiguous. V lost 2 bases and J 4 bases, leaving 12 bases between the germline ends. The CDR3 runs 15 residues. Germline assignment: CDR1 MNHEY and CDR2 SVGAGI. The CDR3 nucleotides read TGTGCCAGCAGTTACGACCGGGCGTCAGGAAACACCATATATTTT. Translating it yields CASSYDRASGNTIYF.

Regarding this clone: The junction departs from germline at one end; a sequencing error may be responsible. This chain connects TRBV11-2 to TRBJ2-5; the D is unclear. This CDR3 has 13 amino acids. Germline V gene data show CDR1 as SGHAT and CDR2 as FQNNGV. CDR3 nucleotide sequence: TGTGCCAGCAGCTTAGGTGACCAGGAGACCCAGTACTTC. Amino acid sequence: CASSLGDQETQYF.

V usage is TRBV4-1 and J usage is TRBJ1-6; D is unresolved. With 0 bases removed from V and 3 bases from J, the gap between germline ends came to 12 bases. The CDR3 length is 17 residues. Germline V lookup: CDR1 MGHRA, CDR2 YSYEKL. The CDR3 bases are TGCGCCAGCAGCCAAGATTGGGGTTTCCTCTATAATTCACCCCTCCACTTT. Residues: CASSQDWGFLYNSPLHF.

The chain is built from TRBV3-1 (or the pseudogene TRBV3-2) and TRBJ2-1; TRBD2 agrees at 11 bases. The germline gives CDR1 LGHDT, CDR2 YNNKEL (reference sequence). The CDR3 contains 15 residues. The V gene end was trimmed by 3 bases and the J gene end by 7 bases; junction bases not matched to a gene: 5. In DNA form, the CDR3 reads TGTGCCAGCAGCCATCTAGCGGGGGGTTCTAATGAGCAGTTCTTC. The encoded protein is CASSHLAGGSNEQFF.

This clone occurred once. The chain couples TRBV5-1 to TRBJ2-2; D possibly uses TRBD1 or TRBD2 (5 bases each). CDR1 and CDR2 (germline): SGHRS, YFSETQ. The CDR3 covers 17 residues. V lost 0 bases and J 3 bases, leaving 15 bases between the germline ends. CDR3 coding DNA: TGCGCCAGCAGCTTGGAGATGGGGCGCGGGTACACCGGGGAGCTGTTTTTT. It encodes CASSLEMGRGYTGELFF.

J is TRBJ2-1 and V is TRBV10-3, with 8 bases lining up with TRBD1. This CDR3 region has 15 residues. Germline V gene sequence: CDR1 ENHRY, CDR2 SYGVKD. After removal of 6 bases from V and 2 bases from J, the junction contained 6 bases not matched to a gene. Written as DNA, the CDR3 is TGTGCCATCAGCCACGGGACAGGACCCTACAATGAGCAGTTCTTC. This gives the protein CAISHGTGPYNEQFF.

CDR3 coding DNA: TGCGCCAGCAGCCTAAACCAGGGGCGCTATGGCTACACCTTC. Translating gives CASSLNQGRYGYTF. The chain links TRBV5-1 to TRBJ1-2; D is possibly TRBD1 (6 bases). Germline CDR1 reads SGHRS; CDR2 reads YFSETQ. This CDR3 is built from 14 residues. The V gene lost 4 bases and the J gene lost 4 bases, with 14 bases spanning the gap.

This chain links TRBV4-2 with TRBJ1-2; maybe TRBD1 (5 bases). V was clipped by 4 bases and J by 4 bases, with 22 bases between them. The CDR3 is made up of 17 amino acids. Germline CDR1 reads LGHNA; CDR2 reads YNFKEQ. In nucleotides, the CDR3 is TGTGCCAGCAGCCCCCGGGACTATTACGTTTCGGGCTATGGCTACACCTTC. This gives the protein CASSPRDYYVSGYGYTF.

The rearrangement links TRBV7-2 to TRBJ2-3; 9 bases fit TRBD1. Trimming at V came to 6 bases and at J to 2 bases, leaving 3 bases not matched to a gene. The germline gives CDR1 SGHTA, CDR2 FQGNSA. The CDR3 has 14 amino acids. Here the CDR3 reads CASRLQGATDTQYF. In DNA form, the CDR3 reads TGTGCCAGCAGACTACAGGGGGCCACAGATACGCAGTATTTT. Full variable domain (missing parts from reference TRBV7-2 and TRBJ2-3): GAGVSQSPSNKVTEKGKDVELRCDPISGHTALYWYRQSLGQGLEFLIYFQGNSAPDKSGLPSDRFSAERTGGSVSTLTIQRTQQEDSAVYLCASRLQGATDTQYFGPGTRLTVL.

The rearrangement joins TRBV27 to TRBJ1-5, with D perhaps matching TRBD1 (5 bases). Germline V gives CDR1 MNHEY, CDR2 SMNVEV (reference sequence). The CDR3 is made up of 17 amino acids. Trimming left V 1 base short and J 6 bases short, with 19 bases between. CDR3 in DNA: TGTGCCAGCAGTTTATATCCCTCCGGTCCAGGGCCTCAGCCCCAGCATTTT. Translating gives CASSLYPSGPGPQPQHF.

The J gene is TRBJ1-1, the V gene TRBV29-1, with D possibly TRBD1 on 6 matching bases. The CDR3 consists of 15 residues. Germline V gene lookup returns CDR1 SQVTM and CDR2 ANQGSEA. V was shortened by 7 bases and J by 1 base, with 19 bases between the two germline ends. This CDR3 reads CSARTAFKGNTEAFF. CDR3 sequence (DNA): TGCAGCGCCCGGACAGCTTTTAAGGGGAACACTGAAGCTTTCTTT.